The following is a T cell receptor beta chain sequence with its context. Its antigen is still unknown. No base quality information exists; no much larger clone differs at one position. The library was prepared using 5' RACE. Sequencing was performed on an Illumina HiSeq 2500. A second roughly 6 to 12 cycle PCR used a sample-barcoded 5' primer and a J-beta primer mix. A template-switch 5' adaptor carrying 12 random nucleotides introduced a unique molecular identifier onto each TCR beta cDNA molecule. Each sample yielded at least 2.5 million CDR3-containing paired-end reads. First-strand cDNA was synthesized from all RNA with the Mint cDNA synthesis kit, primed by a TRBC-specific oligonucleotide. Following uracil-DNA glycosylase treatment, a first 18-cycle PCR with universal primers M1SS and BC2_uni_R was performed on all cDNA. The published analysis was carried out like this. For normalization, 1 million high-quality reads, each with a distinct molecular identifier, were randomly selected from each sample. Instead of being binned into consensus sequences, reads with shared molecular identifiers were discarded. MiTCR, set to a Q25 quality threshold and the strictest error-elimination algorithm, was used for CDR3 identification, clonotype clustering and error correction. A nonparametric unseen species model with Euler transformation was used to estimate a lower bound on total TCR beta diversity. The public sequencing data were trimmed at Q25 with fastp and processed into clonotypes with MiXCR by TCRdb, which kept only in-frame beta chains. Identical CDR3 proteins give one entry, which carries the most common genes and DNA. TCRdb, not the original authors, processed these V and J calls. Counted in this sample were roughly 1,700,000 distinct CDR3 sequences; roughly 30% of them appeared once. In total, the top ten clones hold less than 9.5% of the sample.

The donors were roughly 40 Caucasian individuals from Russia, aged roughly 6 to 100 years, who were systemically healthy. Around 10 milliliters of peripheral blood were drawn from each donor into EDTA-treated Vacutainer tubes. Ficoll-Paque density-gradient centrifugation was used to isolate PBMCs, with at least 6.5 million per sample. Total RNA, at least 6 micrograms per sample, was extracted from PBMCs with Trizol reagent. For every donor, an aliquot of PBMCs went through flow cytometry to measure the percentages of naive CD45RAhigh/CD27high T cells. The germline V gene encodes CDR1 MNHNS and CDR2 SASEGT. The germline V end is reduced by 5 bases and the J end by 5 bases; junction bases left unmatched: 9. The CDR3 covers 17 residues, taking in both the cysteine and the phenylalanine. The sequence is cut down to CDR3 DNA, 51 bases in frame from base 1. The sample belongs to a study of blood T cells in healthy people across ages (dated by TCRdb to 2013 to 2016). About the full investigation: In model experiments, template switching captured roughly one uniquely barcoded TCR beta cDNA molecule for every two T cells. Using deep sequencing normalized with unique cDNA molecular identifiers, the study measured how TCR beta repertoire diversity changes with age. The donors were divided into four age groups: young (average approximately 17 years), middle-aged (roughly 42), aged (about 60) and long-lived (roughly 82). To avoid experimental bias, donors of different ages were distributed randomly across sequencing lanes. For two donors (one aged 18 to 30 and one aged 80 or older), the study analyzed two additional independent replicas of 1 million unique cDNA reads from the same blood draw.

Beyond this particular receptor, the publication reports: Estimates of total diversity based on one million sequenced T cells were considered lower bounds and underestimates. Donor CMV infection status was unknown, potentially confounding age-related changes in expanded clonotypes. As age increased, observed TCR beta diversity per million T cells dropped in a roughly linear way, and a significant reduction was already evident by age about 36. The long-lived group showed more naive CD4+ T cells, fewer expanded clones and increased TCR diversity than the aged group, suggesting age selection. The percentage of naive T cells measured by flow cytometry correlated strongly with observed TCR beta diversity. Bulk unsorted PBMC profiling prevented conclusive comparison of naive and antigen-experienced compartments.

The sample taken for sequencing was blood. The sequence was collected from a woman in her 30s in good health. Recombination linked TRBV6-1 to TRBJ2-2; 12 nucleotides in the junction match TRBD2. Read as DNA, the sequence is TGTGCCAGCAGTCTAGCGGGGGGGCCCATGGGAACCGGGGAGCTGTTTTTT. Its translation reads: CASSLAGGPMGTGELFF.